The present entry profiles one TCR beta chain with its context. Its cognate antigen is unknown. Those patients with uncontrolled infection, other autoimmune disease, pregnancy or lactation were excluded. For the diagnoses, clinical symptoms, serum thyroxine and TRAb, thyroid ultrasound and orbital computed tomography were used. This entry comes from a study of T cells in Graves' hyperthyroidism and ophthalmopathy. The study's findings and limits: Within blood appeared most thyroid clonotypes that had expanded above 0.001.

TCR beta CDR3 regions were amplified from RNA transcripts. First-round RT-PCR targeting the TCR CDR3 was performed with the HTBI primer set. TCRdb called the multiplex PCR reads again in MiXCR, with one record for every CDR3 protein. The table lists a few hundred thousand distinct CDR3 sequences, 14% of them singletons. CDR3 length equals 18 residues. Germline CDR1 and CDR2: SGHVS and FNYEAQ. V dropped 3 bases and J dropped 7; count of bases not matched to a gene: 9. Sequenced sample: blood. The genes are TRBV7-6 and TRBJ2-1; 16 nucleotides agree with TRBD2. The receptor was derived from a woman between 35 and 50 years old with Graves' hyperthyroidism. The CDR3 is CASSFQGLAGGPRNEQFF. The CDR3 DNA sequence: TGTGCCAGCAGCTTTCAGGGACTAGCGGGAGGGCCGAGGAATGAGCAGTTCTTC.